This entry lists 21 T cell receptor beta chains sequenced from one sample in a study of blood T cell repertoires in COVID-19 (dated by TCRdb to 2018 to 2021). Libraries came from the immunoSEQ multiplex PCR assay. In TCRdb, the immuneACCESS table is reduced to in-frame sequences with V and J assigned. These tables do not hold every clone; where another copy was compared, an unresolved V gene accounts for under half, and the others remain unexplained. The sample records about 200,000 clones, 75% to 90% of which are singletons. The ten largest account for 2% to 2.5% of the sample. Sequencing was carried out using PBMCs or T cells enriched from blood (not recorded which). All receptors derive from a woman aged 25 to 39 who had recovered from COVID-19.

CDR3 in amino acids: CAWSVDPSSYNSPLHF. DNA for the CDR3: TGTGCCTGGAGTGTAGATCCGAGCTCCTATAATTCACCCCTCCACTTT. The chain combines TRBV30 with TRBJ1-6; D not certain. The V gene lost 0 bases and the J gene lost 0 bases, with 9 bases spanning the gap. This CDR3 region has 16 residues. Germline-derived CDR1 and CDR2 are GTSNPN and SVGIG (reference sequence).

This CDR3 reads CAWGAGSGANVLTF. CDR3 nucleotide sequence: TGTGCCTGGGGGGCTGGTTCCGGGGCCAACGTCCTGACTTTC. V is TRBV30 and J is TRBJ2-6; tentative D call: TRBD1 (5 bases). The V end lost 5 bases, the J end lost 4 bases, and 12 bases lay between the germline ends. Germline loops: CDR1 GTSNPN, CDR2 SVGIG (reference sequence). The CDR3 covers 14 residues.

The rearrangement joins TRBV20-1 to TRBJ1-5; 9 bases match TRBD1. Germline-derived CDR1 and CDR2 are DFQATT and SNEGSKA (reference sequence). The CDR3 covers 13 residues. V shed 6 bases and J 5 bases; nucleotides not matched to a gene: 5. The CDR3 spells CSASGTGYQPQHF. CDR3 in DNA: TGCAGTGCCAGTGGGACAGGGTATCAGCCCCAGCATTTT.

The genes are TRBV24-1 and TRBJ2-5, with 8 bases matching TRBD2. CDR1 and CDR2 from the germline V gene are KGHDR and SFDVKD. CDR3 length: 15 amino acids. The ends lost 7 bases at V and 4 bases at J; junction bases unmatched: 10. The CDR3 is CATSNPSSGRETQYF. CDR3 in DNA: TGTGCCACCAGCAATCCTTCTAGCGGGCGAGAGACCCAGTACTTC.

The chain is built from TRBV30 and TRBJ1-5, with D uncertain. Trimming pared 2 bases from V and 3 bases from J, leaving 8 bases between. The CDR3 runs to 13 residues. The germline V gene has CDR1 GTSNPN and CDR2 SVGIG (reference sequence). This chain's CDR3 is CAWSPRINQPQHF. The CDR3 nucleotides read TGTGCCTGGAGTCCCCGTATCAATCAGCCCCAGCATTTT.

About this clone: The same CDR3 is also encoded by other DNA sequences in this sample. The CDR3 is CASSLAGGTDTQYF. For the CDR3, the DNA is TGTGCCAGCAGCTTGGCGGGGGGGACAGATACGCAGTATTTT. The rearrangement joins TRBV11-2 to TRBJ2-3, with 9 bases identical to TRBD2. In germline, CDR1 is SGHAT, CDR2 FQNNGV. The V and J ends lost 3 bases and 3 bases, in that order; junction bases with no gene match: 1. CDR3 length: 14 residues.

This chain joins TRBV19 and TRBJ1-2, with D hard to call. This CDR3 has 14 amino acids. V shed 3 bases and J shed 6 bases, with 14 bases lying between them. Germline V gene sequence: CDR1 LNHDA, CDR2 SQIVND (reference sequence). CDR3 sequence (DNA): TGTGCCAGTAGTATTATCGAAAGTCAGAATGGCTACACCTTC. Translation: CASSIIESQNGYTF.

The CDR3 reads CASSLSVQGNGYTF. CDR3 nucleotide sequence: TGTGCCAGCAGTTTATCCGTCCAGGGGAACGGCTACACCTTC. This chain joins TRBV27 and TRBJ1-2; possible D gene TRBD1, 6 bases. The CDR3 contains 14 residues. Germline values: CDR1 MNHEY, CDR2 SMNVEV (reference sequence). The V gene lost 0 bases and the J gene lost 8 bases, with 13 bases spanning the gap.

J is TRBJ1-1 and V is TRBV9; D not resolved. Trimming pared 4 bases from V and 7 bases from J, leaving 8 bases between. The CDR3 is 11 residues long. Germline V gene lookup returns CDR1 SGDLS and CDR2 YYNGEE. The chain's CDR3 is CASSPSGEAFF. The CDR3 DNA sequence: TGTGCCAGCAGCCCCTCAGGTGAAGCTTTCTTT.

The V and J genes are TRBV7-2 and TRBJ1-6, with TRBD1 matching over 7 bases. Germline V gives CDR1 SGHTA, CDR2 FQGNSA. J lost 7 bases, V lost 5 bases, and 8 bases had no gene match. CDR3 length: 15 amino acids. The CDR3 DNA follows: TGTGCCAGCAGCAGAGACAGGGTTGAGAATTCACCCCTCCACTTT. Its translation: CASSRDRVENSPLHF.

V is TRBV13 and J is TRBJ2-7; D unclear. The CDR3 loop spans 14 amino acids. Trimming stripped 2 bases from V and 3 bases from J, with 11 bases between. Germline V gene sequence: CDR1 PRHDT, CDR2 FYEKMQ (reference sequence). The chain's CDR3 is CASSLSEQFYEQYF. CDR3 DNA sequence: TGTGCCAGCAGCTTATCCGAACAGTTCTACGAGCAGTACTTC.

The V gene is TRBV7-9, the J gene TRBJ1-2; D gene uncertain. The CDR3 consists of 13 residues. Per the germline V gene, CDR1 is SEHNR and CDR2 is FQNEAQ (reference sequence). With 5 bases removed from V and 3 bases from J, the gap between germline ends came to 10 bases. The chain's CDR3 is CASSTPNDYGYTF. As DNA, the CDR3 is TGTGCCAGCAGCACACCCAATGACTATGGCTACACCTTC. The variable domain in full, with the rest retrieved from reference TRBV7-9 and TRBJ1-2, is DTGVSQNPRHKITKRGQNVTFRCDPISEHNRLYWYRQTLGQGPEFLTYFQNEAQLEKSRLLSDRFSAERPKGSFSTLEIQRTEQGDSAMYLCASSTPNDYGYTFGSGTRLTVV.

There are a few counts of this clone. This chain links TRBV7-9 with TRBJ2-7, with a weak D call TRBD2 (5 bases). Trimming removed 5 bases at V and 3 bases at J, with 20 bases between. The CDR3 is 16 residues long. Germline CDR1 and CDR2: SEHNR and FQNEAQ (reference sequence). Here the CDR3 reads CASSRRETVEDYEQYF. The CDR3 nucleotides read TGTGCCAGCAGCCGCCGGGAAACGGTGGAGGACTACGAGCAGTACTTC.

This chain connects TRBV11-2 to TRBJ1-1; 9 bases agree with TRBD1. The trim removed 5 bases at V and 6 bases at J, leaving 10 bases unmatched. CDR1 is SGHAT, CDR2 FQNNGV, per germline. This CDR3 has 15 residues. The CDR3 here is CASSTPDRGVAEAFF. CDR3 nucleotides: TGTGCCAGCAGCACCCCAGACAGGGGGGTCGCTGAAGCTTTCTTT. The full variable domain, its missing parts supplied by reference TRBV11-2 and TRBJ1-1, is EAGVAQSPRYKIIEKRQSVAFWCNPISGHATLYWYQQILGQGPKLLIQFQNNGVVDDSQLPKDRFSAERLKGVDSTLKIQPAKLEDSAVYLCASSTPDRGVAEAFFGQGTRLTVV.

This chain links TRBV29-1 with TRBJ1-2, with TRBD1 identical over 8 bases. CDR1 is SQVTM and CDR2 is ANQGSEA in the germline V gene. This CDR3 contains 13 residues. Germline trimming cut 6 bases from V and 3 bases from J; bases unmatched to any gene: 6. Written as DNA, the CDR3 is TGCAGCGTCCCAGGGGGCGCAGACTATGGCTACACCTTC. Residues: CSVPGGADYGYTF. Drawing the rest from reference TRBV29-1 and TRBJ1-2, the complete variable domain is SAVISQKPSRDICQRGTSLTIQCQVDSQVTMMFWYRQQPGQSLTLIATANQGSEATYESGFVIDKFPISRPNLTFSTLTVSNMSPEDSSIYLCSVPGGADYGYTFGSGTRLTVV.

In DNA form, the CDR3 reads TGCGCCAGCAGCTCCACGTTGGAGGGGACTCCTAACTATGGCTACACCTTC. Its translation: CASSSTLEGTPNYGYTF. V and J are TRBV5-1 and TRBJ1-2; tentatively, D is TRBD1 (5 bases). The CDR3 has 17 residues. CDR1 SGHRS and CDR2 YFSETQ come from the germline V gene. With 3 bases removed from V and 0 bases from J, the gap between germline ends came to 18 bases.

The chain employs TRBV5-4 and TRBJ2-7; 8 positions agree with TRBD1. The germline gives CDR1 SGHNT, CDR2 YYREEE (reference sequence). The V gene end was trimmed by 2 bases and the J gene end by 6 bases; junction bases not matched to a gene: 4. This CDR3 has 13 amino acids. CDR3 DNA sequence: TGTGCCAGCAGCTTATGGACAGGGTTCGAGCAGTACTTC. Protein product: CASSLWTGFEQYF.

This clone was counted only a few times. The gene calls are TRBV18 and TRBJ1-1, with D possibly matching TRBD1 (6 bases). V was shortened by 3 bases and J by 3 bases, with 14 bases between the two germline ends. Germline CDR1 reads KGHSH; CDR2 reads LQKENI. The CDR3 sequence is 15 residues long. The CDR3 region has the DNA TGTGCCAGCTCACCCCTACAGGGCTTGGACACTGAAGCTTTCTTT. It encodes CASSPLQGLDTEAFF.

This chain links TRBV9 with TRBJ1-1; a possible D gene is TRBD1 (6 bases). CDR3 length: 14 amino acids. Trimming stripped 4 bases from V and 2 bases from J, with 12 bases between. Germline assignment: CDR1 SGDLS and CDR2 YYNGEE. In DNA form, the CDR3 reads TGTGCCAGCAGCCCCCGGACAGCTAACACTGAAGCTTTCTTT. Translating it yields CASSPRTANTEAFF. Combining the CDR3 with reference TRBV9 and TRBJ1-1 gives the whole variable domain DSGVTQTPKHLITATGQRVTLRCSPRSGDLSVYWYQQSLDQGLQFLIQYYNGEERAKGNILERFSAQQFPDLHSELNLSSLELGDSALYFCASSPRTANTEAFFGQGTRLTVV.

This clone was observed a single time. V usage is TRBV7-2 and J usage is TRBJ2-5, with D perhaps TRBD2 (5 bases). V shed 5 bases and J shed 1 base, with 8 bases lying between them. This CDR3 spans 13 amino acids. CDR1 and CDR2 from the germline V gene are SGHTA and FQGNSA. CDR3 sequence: CASSQTSQETQYF. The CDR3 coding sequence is TGTGCCAGCAGCCAAACTAGCCAAGAGACCCAGTACTTC.

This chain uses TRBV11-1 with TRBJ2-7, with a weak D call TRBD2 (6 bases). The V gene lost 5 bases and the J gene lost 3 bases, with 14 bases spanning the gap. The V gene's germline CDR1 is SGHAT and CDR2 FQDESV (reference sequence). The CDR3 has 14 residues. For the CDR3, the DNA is TGTGCCAGCAGCCTGGGACTTTCTGACTACGAGCAGTACTTC. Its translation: CASSLGLSDYEQYF.